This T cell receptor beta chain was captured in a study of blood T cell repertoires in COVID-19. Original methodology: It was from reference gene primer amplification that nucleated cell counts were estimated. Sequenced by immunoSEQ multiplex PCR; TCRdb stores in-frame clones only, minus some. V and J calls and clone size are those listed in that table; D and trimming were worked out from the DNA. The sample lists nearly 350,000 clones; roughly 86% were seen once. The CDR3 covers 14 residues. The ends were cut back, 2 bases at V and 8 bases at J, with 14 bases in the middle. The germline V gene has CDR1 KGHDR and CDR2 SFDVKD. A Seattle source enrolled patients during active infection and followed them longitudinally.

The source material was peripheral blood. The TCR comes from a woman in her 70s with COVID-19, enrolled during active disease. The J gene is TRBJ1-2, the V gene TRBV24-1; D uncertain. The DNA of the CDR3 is TGTGCCACCAGTGATTCCCCGATCCGCGAAGGCTACACCTTC. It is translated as CATSDSPIREGYTF.